This T cell receptor beta chain was identified during a study of beta chain features in type 1 diabetes. Findings of the study overall: Researchers could not determine here whether HLA type influences TCRB rearrangement.

All of the isolated RNA was reverse transcribed, so expressed TCRB transcripts were sequenced. Sequencing of naive, central memory and regulatory T cell samples gave an average of roughly 3.4 million reads. Sequencing used immunoSEQ multiplex PCR; TCRdb keeps in-frame clones, though not all of them. The sample includes over 700,000 clones, roughly 17% of them seen just once. On this clone itself: Its antigen is as yet unknown.

The CDR3 totals 12 residues. CDR1 SGHNT and CDR2 YYREEE come from the germline V gene (reference sequence). Between the trimmed V and J ends, which lost 4 bases and 5 bases, there was a span of 9 bases. This sequence joins TRBV5-4 and TRBJ2-5; D gene uncertain. Sequenced: naive CD4+ T cells from blood. The receptor was derived from a woman aged 18-29 years in good health. This CDR3 reads CASSRQRETQYF. In nucleotides, the CDR3 is TGTGCCAGCAGCCGGCAGAGGGAGACCCAGTACTTC.